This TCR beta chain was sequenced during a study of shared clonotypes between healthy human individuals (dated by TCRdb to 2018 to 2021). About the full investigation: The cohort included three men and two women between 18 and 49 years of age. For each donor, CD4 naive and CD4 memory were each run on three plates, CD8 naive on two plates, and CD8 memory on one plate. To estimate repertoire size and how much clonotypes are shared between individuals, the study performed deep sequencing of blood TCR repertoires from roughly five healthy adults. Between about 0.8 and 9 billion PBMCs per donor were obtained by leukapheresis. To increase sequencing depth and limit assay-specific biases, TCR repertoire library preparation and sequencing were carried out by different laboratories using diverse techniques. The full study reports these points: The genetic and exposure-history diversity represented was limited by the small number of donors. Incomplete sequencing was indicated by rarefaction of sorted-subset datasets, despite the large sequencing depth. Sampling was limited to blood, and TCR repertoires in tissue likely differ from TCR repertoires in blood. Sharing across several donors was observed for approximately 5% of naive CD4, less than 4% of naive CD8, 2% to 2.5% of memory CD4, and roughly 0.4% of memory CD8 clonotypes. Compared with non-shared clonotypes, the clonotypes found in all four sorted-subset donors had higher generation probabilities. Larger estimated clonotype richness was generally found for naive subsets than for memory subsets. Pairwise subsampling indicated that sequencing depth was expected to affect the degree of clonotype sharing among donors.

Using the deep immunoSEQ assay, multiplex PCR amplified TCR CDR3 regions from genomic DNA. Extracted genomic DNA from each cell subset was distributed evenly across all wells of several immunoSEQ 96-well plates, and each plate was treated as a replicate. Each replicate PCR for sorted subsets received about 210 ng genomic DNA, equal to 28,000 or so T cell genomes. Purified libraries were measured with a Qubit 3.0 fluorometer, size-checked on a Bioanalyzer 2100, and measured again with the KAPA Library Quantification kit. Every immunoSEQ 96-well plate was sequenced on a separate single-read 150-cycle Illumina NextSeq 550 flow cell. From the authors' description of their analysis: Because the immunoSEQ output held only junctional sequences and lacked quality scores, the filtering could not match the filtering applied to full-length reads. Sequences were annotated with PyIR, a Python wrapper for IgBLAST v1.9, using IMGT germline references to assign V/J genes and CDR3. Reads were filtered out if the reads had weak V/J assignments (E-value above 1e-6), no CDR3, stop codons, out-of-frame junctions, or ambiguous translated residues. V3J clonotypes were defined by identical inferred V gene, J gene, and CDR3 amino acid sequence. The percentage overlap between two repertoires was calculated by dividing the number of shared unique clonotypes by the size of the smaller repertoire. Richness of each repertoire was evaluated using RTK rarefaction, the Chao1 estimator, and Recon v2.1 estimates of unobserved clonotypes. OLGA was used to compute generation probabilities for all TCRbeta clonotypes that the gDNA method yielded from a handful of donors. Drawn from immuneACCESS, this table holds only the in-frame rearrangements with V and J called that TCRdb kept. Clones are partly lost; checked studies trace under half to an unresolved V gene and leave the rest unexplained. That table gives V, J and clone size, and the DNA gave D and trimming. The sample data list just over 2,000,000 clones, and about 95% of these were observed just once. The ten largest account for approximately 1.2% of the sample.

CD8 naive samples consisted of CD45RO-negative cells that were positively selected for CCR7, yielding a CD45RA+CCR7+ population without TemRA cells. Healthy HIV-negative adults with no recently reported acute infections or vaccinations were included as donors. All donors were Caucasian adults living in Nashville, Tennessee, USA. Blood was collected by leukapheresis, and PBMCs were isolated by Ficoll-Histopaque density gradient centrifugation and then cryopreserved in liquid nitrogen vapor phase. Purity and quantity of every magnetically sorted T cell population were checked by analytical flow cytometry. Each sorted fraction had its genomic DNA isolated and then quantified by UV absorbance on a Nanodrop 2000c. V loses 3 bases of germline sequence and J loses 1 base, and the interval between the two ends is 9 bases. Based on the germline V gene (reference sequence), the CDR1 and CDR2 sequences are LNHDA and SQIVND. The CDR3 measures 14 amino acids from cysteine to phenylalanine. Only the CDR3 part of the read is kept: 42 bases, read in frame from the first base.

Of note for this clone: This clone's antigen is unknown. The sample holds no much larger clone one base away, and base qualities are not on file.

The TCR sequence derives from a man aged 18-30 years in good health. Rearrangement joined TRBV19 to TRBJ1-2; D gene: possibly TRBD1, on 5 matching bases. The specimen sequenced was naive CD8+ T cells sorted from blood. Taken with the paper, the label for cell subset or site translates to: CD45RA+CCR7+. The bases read TGTGCCAGTAGTATTTTCGGGGGTAACTATGGCTACACCTTC. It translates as CASSIFGGNYGYTF. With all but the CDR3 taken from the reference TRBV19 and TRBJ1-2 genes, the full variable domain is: DGGITQSPKYLFRKEGQNVTLSCEQNLNHDAMYWYRQDPGQGLRLIYYSQIVNDFQKGDIAEGYSVSREKKESFPLTVTSAQKNPTAFYLCASSIFGGNYGYTFGSGTRLTVV.